The 32 T cell receptor beta chains given below trace back to one sample, sequenced in a study of blood T cell repertoires in COVID-19. TCRdb keeps only in-frame clones here, not all; method: immunoSEQ multiplex PCR. This sample has 300,000 to 350,000 clones, with about 87% found just once. The sample taken for sequencing was peripheral blood. The receptors originated from a man aged 30-40 years with COVID-19, enrolled during active disease.

V is TRBV4-3 and J is TRBJ2-2; a weak D match, TRBD2 (6 bases). CDR3 length equals 16 residues. Germline V gives CDR1 LGHNA, CDR2 YSLEER. The V end lost 5 bases, the J end lost 0 bases, and 13 bases lay between the germline ends. CDR3 loop: CASSSNAGPNTGELFF. The CDR3 DNA reads as TGCGCCAGCAGCTCTAATGCGGGGCCGAACACCGGGGAGCTGTTTTTT.

The chain is built from TRBV4-3 and TRBJ2-1, with 9 bases matching TRBD2. The CDR3 has 19 amino acids. Unmatched junction bases numbered 9, after V lost 0 bases and J lost 0 bases. In germline, CDR1 is LGHNA, CDR2 YSLEER. The CDR3 coding sequence is TGCGCCAGCAGCCAAGAAGCTAGCGGGGCATCGATCTCCTACAATGAGCAGTTCTTC. Protein sequence: CASSQEASGASISYNEQFF.

The chain is built from TRBV14 and TRBJ2-7; TRBD2 matches 7 bases. Germline CDR1 and CDR2: SGHDN and FVKESK. V gave up 2 bases and J gave up 2 bases; unmatched junction bases: 3. The CDR3 consists of 14 residues. This chain's CDR3 is CASSQTGTTYEQYF. As DNA, the CDR3 is TGTGCCAGCAGCCAAACCGGGACTACCTACGAGCAGTACTTC.

This clone appeared once. The chain has TRBV4-1 and TRBJ2-1; 10 positions agree with TRBD2. The V and J ends lost 3 bases and 9 bases, in that order; junction bases with no gene match: 14. Germline V CDR1 and CDR2: MGHRA, YSYEKL. This CDR3 region has 17 residues. The CDR3 is CASSQVSSGGDRGEQFF. Written as DNA, the CDR3 is TGCGCCAGCAGCCAGGTTTCTAGCGGGGGCGATAGGGGTGAGCAGTTCTTC.

This chain links TRBV27 with TRBJ2-1; maybe TRBD2 (6 bases). The V end was cut by 3 bases, the J end by 6 bases, with 18 bases between. CDR1 is MNHEY, CDR2 SMNVEV, per germline (reference sequence). There are 16 residues in the CDR3. The CDR3 protein is CASSLATRRRTNEQFF. The CDR3 bases are TGTGCCAGCAGTTTGGCGACTAGGCGACGTACCAATGAGCAGTTCTTC.

The genes are TRBV6-2 or TRBV6-3 and TRBJ2-5; 11 bases match TRBD2. With V trimmed by 2 bases and J by 2 bases, 4 bases remained unmatched. Germline CDR1 and CDR2: MNHEY and SVGEGT. The CDR3 consists of 16 residues. CDR3 in DNA: TGTGCCAGCAGTTACGGCGCTAGCGGGGGGCAAGAGACCCAGTACTTC. Translating gives CASSYGASGGQETQYF.

The CDR3 here is CASSSTGTAFSYGYTF. The CDR3 DNA follows: TGTGCCAGCAGCTCAACCGGGACAGCCTTTTCCTATGGCTACACCTTC. The chain has TRBV11-2 and TRBJ1-2, with 7 bases identical to TRBD1. The CDR3 sequence is 16 residues long. The V segment lost 4 bases and the J segment 4 bases; nucleotides outside the gene matches: 12. CDR1 is SGHAT and CDR2 is FQNNGV in the germline V gene.

V gene TRBV21-1 combines with J gene TRBJ2-3; TRBD1 reflects the table's D call only, with no check against the DNA. TRBV21-1 is a pseudogene locus. The CDR3 is 20 amino acids. This CDR3 is CARRLAATGIRPGHTDTQYF. In DNA form, the CDR3 reads TGTGCCCGCCGTCTGGCGGCTACAGGGATTAGGCCCGGGCACACAGATACGCAGTATTTT.

The chain carries TRBV7-2 and TRBJ2-5; TRBD2 aligns across 8 bases. From germline, CDR1 is SGHTA and CDR2 FQGNSA. V was clipped by 3 bases and J by 1 base; unmatched bases: 4. The CDR3 loop spans 15 amino acids. The chain's CDR3 is CASSFIGGVQETQYF. Written as DNA, the CDR3 is TGTGCCAGCAGCTTTATCGGGGGGGTCCAAGAGACCCAGTACTTC.

This chain joins TRBV18 and TRBJ2-7, with TRBD2 matching over 11 bases. Germline CDR1 is KGHSH and CDR2 is LQKENI. V was pared by 2 bases and J by 6 bases, with 18 bases of the junction left unmatched. The CDR3 has 19 residues. The CDR3 nucleotides are TGTGCCAGCTCACCATTGGGGTTCACTAGCGGGAGCCGGCGGCTCGAGCAGTACTTC. It encodes CASSPLGFTSGSRRLEQYF. Full variable domain (remainder filled in from reference TRBV18 and TRBJ2-7): NAGVMQNPRHLVRRRGQEARLRCSPMKGHSHVYWYRQLPEEGLKFMVYLQKENIIDESGMPKERFSAEFPKEGPSILRIQQVVRGDSAAYFCASSPLGFTSGSRRLEQYFGPGTRLTVT.

This sequence joins TRBV6-2 or TRBV6-3 and TRBJ2-5; 9 nucleotides align to TRBD2. The CDR3 has 14 amino acids. Germline assignment: CDR1 MNHEY and CDR2 SVGEGT. V was pared by 2 bases and J by 5 bases, with 3 bases of the junction left unmatched. For the CDR3, the DNA is TGTGCCAGCAGTTACGGGACTAGCTTTGAGACCCAGTACTTC. This sequence encodes CASSYGTSFETQYF.

The J gene is TRBJ1-6, the V gene TRBV3-1 (or the pseudogene TRBV3-2); D gene uncertain. The CDR3 contains 15 residues. V dropped 1 base and J dropped 3 bases, with 7 bases sitting between them. Looked up from germline, CDR1 is LGHDT and CDR2 is YNNKEL (reference sequence). CDR3 protein: CASSQAGSYNSPLHF. Here the CDR3 DNA reads TGTGCCAGCAGCCAAGCCGGGAGCTATAATTCACCCCTCCACTTT.

The rearrangement links TRBV7-2 to TRBJ1-1; D is possibly TRBD1 (5 bases). Per germline, CDR1 SGHTA and CDR2 FQGNSA. The CDR3 is made up of 15 amino acids. The ends were cut back, 4 bases at V and 0 bases at J, with 12 bases in the middle. The CDR3 loop reads CASSYGGGLNTEAFF. The CDR3 coding sequence is TGTGCCAGCAGCTACGGGGGGGGGTTGAACACTGAAGCTTTCTTT.

This sequence joins TRBV6-6 and TRBJ1-5; D remains ambiguous. V shed 5 bases and J shed 7 bases, with 18 bases lying between them. Germline lookup yields CDR1 MNHNY and CDR2 SVGAGI (reference sequence). This CDR3 contains 15 residues. This CDR3 is CASSHDPPGGQPQHF. The CDR3 DNA is TGTGCCAGCAGTCACGATCCCCCAGGAGGGCAGCCCCAGCATTTT.

V gene TRBV7-3 combines with J gene TRBJ1-1, with a tentative D call TRBD1 (6 bases). This CDR3 spans 14 amino acids. Trimming took off 6 bases at V and 3 bases at J, with 14 bases between the two ends. Germline V gene sequence: CDR1 SGHTA, CDR2 FQGTGA. The CDR3 spells CASRPGKGDTEAFF. The CDR3 DNA sequence: TGTGCCAGCAGACCGGGGAAGGGGGACACTGAAGCTTTCTTT.

This clone was detected once. The V call is TRBV5-6, the J call TRBJ2-1, with 7 bases identical to TRBD1. The CDR3 has 16 amino acids. V shed 0 bases and J 7 bases; nucleotides not matched to a gene: 10. Germline V gives CDR1 SGHDT, CDR2 YYEEEE. The CDR3 DNA reads as TGTGCCAGCAGCTTGGACAGGGGCGAAAGTCGGAATGAGCAGTTCTTC. The encoded protein is CASSLDRGESRNEQFF.

The chain joins TRBV7-8 to TRBJ1-5; 7 nucleotides agree with TRBD1. With V trimmed by 5 bases and J by 1 base, 2 bases remained unmatched. This CDR3 comprises 14 residues. Per germline, CDR1 SGHVS and CDR2 FQNEAQ. CDR3 in DNA: TGTGCCAGCAGCCTGGGACAGAGCAATCAGCCCCAGCATTTT. It specifies CASSLGQSNQPQHF.

V gene TRBV15 combines with J gene TRBJ2-7; possibly TRBD2 for D (6 bases). The length of the CDR3 is 16 residues. Trimming removed 3 bases from V and 2 bases from J, with 17 bases in between. CDR1 and CDR2 from the germline V gene are LNHNV and YYDKDF (reference sequence). CDR3 sequence: CATSRVAGYVTYEQYF. As DNA, the CDR3 is TGTGCCACCAGCAGGGTCGCGGGGTACGTGACCTACGAGCAGTACTTC.

CDR3 residues: CASSSPSARDRVDTQYF. CDR3 in DNA: TGTGCCAGCAGTTCCCCTTCCGCTCGGGACAGGGTTGATACGCAGTATTTT. The chain recombines TRBV28 with TRBJ2-3; 9 bases agree with TRBD1. The V and J ends lost 4 bases and 6 bases, in that order; junction bases with no gene match: 14. Germline V gene sequence: CDR1 MDHEN, CDR2 SYDVKM. This CDR3 contains 17 residues.

The genes are TRBV4-1 and TRBJ2-1; the D is unclear. Trimming stripped 5 bases from V and 5 bases from J, with 10 bases between. Germline V gene data show CDR1 as MGHRA and CDR2 as YSYEKL. The CDR3 sequence is 13 residues long. This chain's CDR3 is CASSTVRDNEQFF. For the CDR3, the DNA is TGCGCCAGCAGCACCGTGCGCGACAATGAGCAGTTCTTC.

The rearrangement joins TRBV7-2 to TRBJ2-2; D possibly corresponds to TRBD1 (7 bases). The CDR3 totals 15 residues. The V and J ends lost 1 base and 7 bases respectively, with 13 bases between them. Germline loops: CDR1 SGHTA, CDR2 FQGNSA. DNA of the CDR3: TGTGCCAGCAGCTTAGGTCAGGGGGGTATCGGGGAGCTGTTTTTT. This sequence encodes CASSLGQGGIGELFF.

The chain joins TRBV27 to TRBJ2-7; tentative D call: TRBD2 (6 bases). The V gene's germline CDR1 is MNHEY and CDR2 SMNVEV (reference sequence). This CDR3 is built from 15 residues. Trimming shortened V by 4 bases and J by 0 bases, and 13 bases separated the two germline ends. The CDR3 is CASSYGRGSSYEQYF. In DNA, the CDR3 is TGTGCCAGCAGTTACGGCCGGGGGAGCTCCTACGAGCAGTACTTC.

The rearrangement uses TRBV7-3 and TRBJ2-1; 7 bases align to TRBD2. V shed 3 bases, J shed 12 bases, and the junction held 5 bases outside the gene matches. This CDR3 contains 12 residues. From germline, CDR1 is SGHTA and CDR2 FQGTGA. CDR3 in DNA: TGTGCCAGCAGCTTTCCTCCGGGGGGGCAGTTCTTC. Amino acid sequence: CASSFPPGGQFF.

The V and J genes are TRBV28 and TRBJ2-7; tentatively, D is TRBD2 (7 bases). The germline V gene encodes CDR1 MDHEN and CDR2 SYDVKM. The CDR3 has 16 residues. Trimming stripped 7 bases from V and 3 bases from J, with 22 bases between. As DNA, the CDR3 is TGTGCCAGCACCCCGGGGGGCTCCAACCATAACTACGAGCAGTACTTC. Translation: CASTPGGSNHNYEQYF. The variable domain in full, completed from reference TRBV28 and TRBJ2-7, reads DVKVTQSSRYLVKRTGEKVFLECVQDMDHENMFWYRQDPGLGLRLIYFSYDVKMKEKGDIPEGYSVSREKKERFSLILESASTNQTSMYLCASTPGGSNHNYEQYFGPGTRLTVT.

The chain carries TRBV19 and TRBJ1-2; TRBD1 is a possible D gene (6 bases). Germline V gene lookup returns CDR1 LNHDA and CDR2 SQIVND (reference sequence). The CDR3 is 13 amino acids. Trimming stripped 5 bases from V and 5 bases from J, with 12 bases between. The CDR3 is CASSPGQHYGYTF. CDR3 nucleotides: TGTGCCAGTAGTCCCGGACAGCATTATGGCTACACCTTC.

The chain has TRBV29-1 and TRBJ2-1; D not resolved. This CDR3 spans 14 amino acids. Looked up from germline, CDR1 is SQVTM and CDR2 is ANQGSEA. V was clipped by 4 bases and J by 0 bases, with 10 bases between them. For the CDR3, the DNA is TGCAGCGTTGGAGGCAAAAACTCCTACAATGAGCAGTTCTTC. It codes for CSVGGKNSYNEQFF.

A word on this clone: The same CDR3 also results from other DNA sequences found in this sample. The chain employs TRBV6-4 and TRBJ1-1; no definite D call. Trimming shortened V by 3 bases and J by 5 bases, and 13 bases separated the two germline ends. The CDR3 spans 14 residues. Looked up from germline, CDR1 is MRHNA and CDR2 is SNTAGT. The CDR3 bases are TGTGCCAGCAGTGATACAGATCGCGGGACTGAAGCTTTCTTT. Translation: CASSDTDRGTEAFF.

The CDR3 reads CASSPRRDPNTEAFF. The CDR3 DNA reads TGTGCCAGCAGCCCGAGGAGGGATCCGAACACTGAAGCTTTCTTT. The rearrangement joins TRBV11-2 to TRBJ1-1; the D is unclear. Germline V gives CDR1 SGHAT, CDR2 FQNNGV. V was pared by 5 bases and J by 1 base, with 14 bases between. The CDR3 contains 15 residues.

This clone appeared once. The CDR3 DNA sequence: TGTGCCAGCAGCTCCCTCGGGAGCGGCTACGAGCAGTACTTC. Translated, it gives CASSSLGSGYEQYF. The V and J genes are TRBV11-2 and TRBJ2-7; maybe TRBD2 (6 bases). The CDR3 runs 14 residues. V gave up 4 bases and J gave up 3 bases, with 13 bases separating them. Germline V lookup: CDR1 SGHAT, CDR2 FQNNGV.

To note about this clone: Other DNA sequences within the sample encode an identical CDR3. The rearrangement uses TRBV12-3 or TRBV12-4 and TRBJ1-1, with D possibly being TRBD1 (6 bases). The CDR3 has 11 residues. Trimming stripped 1 base from V and 10 bases from J, with 7 bases between. This chain's CDR3 is CASSLGRGAFF. CDR3 bases: TGTGCCAGCAGTTTAGGCAGGGGAGCTTTCTTT.

This sequence joins TRBV7-3 and TRBJ2-1; 7 bases agree with TRBD1. Germline V gene data show CDR1 as SGHTA and CDR2 as FQGTGA. V shed 5 bases and J 6 bases; nucleotides not matched to a gene: 7. The CDR3 consists of 14 residues. CDR3 amino acids: CASSPTGSGNEQFF. The CDR3 DNA is TGTGCCAGCAGCCCGACAGGGTCGGGCAATGAGCAGTTCTTC.

The J gene is TRBJ2-1, the V gene TRBV9; a weak D match, TRBD2 (7 bases). CDR1 and CDR2 (germline): SGDLS, YYNGEE. Trimming shortened V by 2 bases and J by 6 bases, and 15 bases separated the two germline ends. The CDR3 sequence is 15 residues long. The CDR3 DNA is TGTGCCAGCAGCGTGGAGGCGGGGGCTAGCAATGAGCAGTTCTTC. Amino acids: CASSVEAGASNEQFF. Drawing the rest from reference TRBV9 and TRBJ2-1, the complete variable domain is DSGVTQTPKHLITATGQRVTLRCSPRSGDLSVYWYQQSLDQGLQFLIQYYNGEERAKGNILERFSAQQFPDLHSELNLSSLELGDSALYFCASSVEAGASNEQFFGPGTRLTVL.